This entry features one TCR beta chain sequence. No antigen is known for it. Compared with germline, one end of the junction differs, possibly owing to a read error. This specimen comes from a study of graft-versus-host responses after intestinal transplantation. Study as a whole: Recipients were all induced with anti-thymocyte globulin, then given tacrolimus and steroids for 2 to 4 years.

Produced via immunoSEQ multiplex PCR; TCRdb's table is partial and in-frame only. This table has 85,000 to 100,000 clones, roughly 92% appearing once. Looked up from germline, CDR1 is GTSNPN and CDR2 is SVGIG (reference sequence). The CDR3 consists of 12 residues. The sequence was obtained from a human donor who was the organ donor for an intestinal transplant. Specimen: unstimulated CD8+ T cells sorted from spleen or lymph node cells, collected before transplant. The chain has TRBV30 and TRBJ2-2; the D gene is possibly TRBD1 (6 bases). The CDR3 reads CAWEQGAGKLFF. The CDR3 DNA sequence: TGTGCCTGGGAACAGGGCGCCGGGAAGCTGTTTTTT.